The clone carrying this T cell receptor (beta chain) has more than one count but fewer than ten. Its antigen is currently unknown. This sample was included in a study of early T cells in non-severe SARS-CoV-2 infection. The CDR3 length is 14 residues. From germline, CDR1 is MNHEY and CDR2 SMNVEV (reference sequence). The V end lost 2 bases, the J end lost 6 bases, and 13 bases lay between the germline ends. Unique molecular identifiers were attached to individual cDNA molecules. In TCRdb, the 5' RACE reads were re-called with MiXCR into one record per CDR3 protein. The sample includes 70,000 or so distinct CDR3 sequences, roughly a tenth of them seen just once. Findings and caveats of the study: CD4 and private specificities were missed by VDJdb matching, which favored anti-spike CD8 responses.

Sequenced here: whole blood, sampled at baseline. This clonotype was sampled from an adult who was a healthcare worker with PCR-confirmed SARS-CoV-2 infection or an uninfected control (not recorded which). The chain couples TRBV27 to TRBJ1-2; D might be TRBD1 (5 bases). CDR3 in amino acids: CASSLGRGQDGYTF. DNA for the CDR3: TGTGCCAGCAGTTTAGGTAGGGGTCAAGATGGCTACACCTTC.